This TCR beta chain was captured in a study of blood T cell repertoires in COVID-19. Study as a whole: COVID-19 samples, acute and convalescent, were from the United States, Italy and Spain. T cells, B-cell-depleted T cells, or PBMCs supplied cDNA or gDNA.

This clone was counted once. The CDR3 spans 14 residues. Germline V gives CDR1 LNHDA, CDR2 SQIVND (reference sequence). Trimming stripped 3 bases from V and 2 bases from J, with 11 bases between. Libraries were prepared by immunoSEQ multiplex PCR; TCRdb keeps only in-frame clonotypes and omits some of them. Among 70,000 to 75,000 clones, about 80% were seen once, and the ten largest hold more than 20%. The source of this sequence is a man in his 60s with active or convalescent COVID-19. V and J are TRBV19 and TRBJ2-7; weak D call: TRBD2 (5 bases). Sequencing input: peripheral blood. CDR3 loop: CASSIEGSAYEQYF. The CDR3, as DNA: TGTGCCAGTAGTATCGAGGGAAGCGCCTACGAGCAGTACTTC.